These 11 T cell receptor beta chains were sequenced from one sample in a study of T-cell reconstitution after alpha-beta-depleted transplantation in children. Using unique molecular identifiers, the investigators prepared the TCRbeta library. TCRdb processed the PCR reads anew with MiXCR; each CDR3 protein has one entry. The sample carries around 500,000 distinct CDR3 sequences, approximately 12% recorded once. The input for sequencing was PBMCs from the stem cell graft donor, taken from the stem cell graft. The receptors come from a human donor who donated a stem cell graft to a child with combined immunodeficiency.

This clonotype showed up just a few times. The chain couples TRBV4-2 to TRBJ2-7; a possible D gene is TRBD2 (6 bases). V was clipped by 0 bases and J by 2 bases, with 11 bases between them. Germline lookup yields CDR1 LGHNA and CDR2 YNFKEQ. CDR3 length: 15 residues. CDR3 nucleotide sequence: TGTGCCAGCAGCCAAGATCACCGGACTACCTACGAGCAGTACTTC. As protein: CASSQDHRTTYEQYF.

CDR3 in DNA: TGCGCCAGCAGCACATACCCCCCGGACAGGGGCACAGATACGCAGTATTTT. Protein: CASSTYPPDRGTDTQYF. The J gene is TRBJ2-3, the V gene TRBV5-1; the match to TRBD1 covers 8 bases. V trimming: 4 bases; J trimming: 1 base; junction bases outside the gene matches: 11. The germline V gene encodes CDR1 SGHRS and CDR2 YFSETQ. The CDR3 contains 17 residues.

This sequence joins TRBV10-3 and TRBJ2-5; D is tentatively TRBD1 or TRBD2 (5 bases each). Germline CDR1 and CDR2: ENHRY and SYGVKD. The CDR3 has 14 residues. The V end was cut by 6 bases, the J end by 5 bases, with 16 bases between. CDR3 loop: CAISRGWGEETQYF. DNA of the CDR3: TGTGCCATCAGCCGAGGGTGGGGCGAGGAGACCCAGTACTTC.

This clonotype was found a few times. The CDR3 loop reads CASSLRDSSYGYTF. The CDR3 DNA sequence: TGTGCCAGCAGCCTTAGGGACAGCTCTTATGGCTACACCTTC. The genes are TRBV7-9 and TRBJ1-2; 7 bases map to TRBD1. CDR1 is SEHNR and CDR2 is FQNEAQ in the germline V gene (reference sequence). The V segment lost 5 bases and the J segment 5 bases; nucleotides outside the gene matches: 8. The CDR3 length is 14 residues.

The table lists this clonotype with many counts. The rearrangement joins TRBV7-9 to TRBJ2-7; TRBD1 matches 7 bases. The germline CDR1 and CDR2 sequences are SEHNR and FQNEAQ (reference sequence). Trimming removed 6 bases from V and 1 base from J; junction bases left unmatched: 6. The CDR3 totals 14 residues. CDR3: CASSFDRVSYEQYF. CDR3 DNA sequence: TGTGCCAGCAGTTTCGACAGGGTTTCCTACGAGCAGTACTTC.

This clonotype was detected a few times. The rearrangement uses TRBV30 and TRBJ2-1; D uncertain. Germline V gene data show CDR1 as GTSNPN and CDR2 as SVGIG (reference sequence). CDR3 length equals 13 residues. Between the trimmed V and J ends, which lost 1 base and 4 bases, there was a span of 8 bases. CDR3 coding DNA: TGTGCCTGGAGTGGAGCAGCTTACAATGAGCAGTTCTTC. This sequence encodes CAWSGAAYNEQFF. Full variable domain (missing parts from reference TRBV30 and TRBJ2-1): SQTIHQWPATLVQPVGSPLSLECTVEGTSNPNLYWYRQAAGRGLQLLFYSVGIGQISSEVPQNLSASRPQDRQFILSSKKLLLSDSGFYLCAWSGAAYNEQFFGPGTRLTVL.

There are many counts of this clonotype. The V call is TRBV12-3 or TRBV12-4, the J call TRBJ2-3; maybe TRBD1 (5 bases). With 6 bases removed from V and 1 base from J, the gap between germline ends came to 8 bases. There are 13 residues in the CDR3. CDR3 sequence: CASSLQGTDTQYF. As DNA, the CDR3 is TGTGCCAGCAGCCTACAGGGCACAGATACGCAGTATTTT.

The V and J genes are TRBV6-2 or TRBV6-3 and TRBJ2-4; D not resolved. The V gene lost 4 bases and the J gene lost 0 bases, with 13 bases spanning the gap. CDR1 and CDR2 (germline): MNHEY, SVGEGT. There are 16 residues in the CDR3. The CDR3: CASSFRRTLAKNIQYF. The CDR3 DNA is TGTGCCAGCAGTTTCCGACGGACCTTAGCCAAAAACATTCAGTACTTC.

This clonotype showed up many times. The chain has TRBV28 and TRBJ2-5; no definite D call. Deletions cut 3 bases from V and 7 bases from J, with 6 bases between. The CDR3 loop spans 11 amino acids. The germline V gene encodes CDR1 MDHEN and CDR2 SYDVKM. The CDR3 DNA is TGTGCCAGCAGTTTGTGGGGGACCCAGTACTTC. Translation: CASSLWGTQYF. The complete variable domain, with remaining parts taken from reference TRBV28 and TRBJ2-5, reads DVKVTQSSRYLVKRTGEKVFLECVQDMDHENMFWYRQDPGLGLRLIYFSYDVKMKEKGDIPEGYSVSREKKERFSLILESASTNQTSMYLCASSLWGTQYFGPGTRLLVL.

The CDR3 here is CASLQLGGPYEQYF. As DNA, the CDR3 is TGTGCCAGCCTCCAGCTAGGGGGCCCCTACGAGCAGTACTTC. The V and J genes are TRBV6-1 and TRBJ2-7; 7 bases map to TRBD1. From germline, CDR1 is MNHNS and CDR2 SASEGT. Trimming took 8 bases from V and 2 from J; bases not matched to a gene: 9. The CDR3 sequence is 14 residues long.

V gene TRBV4-3 combines with J gene TRBJ2-7; the match to TRBD2 covers 10 bases. The germline gives CDR1 LGHNA, CDR2 YSLEER. The CDR3 spans 16 residues. V shed 0 bases and J 4 bases; nucleotides not matched to a gene: 6. This chain's CDR3 is CASSQEVAGGMYEQYF. The CDR3 region has the DNA TGCGCCAGCAGCCAAGAGGTAGCGGGAGGAATGTACGAGCAGTACTTC.